This TCR beta chain was obtained from a study of type 1 regulatory T cells. In the study overall: This in vitro CD4 product, T-allo10, is enriched for Tr1 cells and alloantigen-specific.

Study conclusions and caveats: Tr1 cells had a more restricted TCR repertoire than non-Tr1 cells.

TCRdb called the reads again in MiXCR, with one record for every CDR3 protein. The sample holds more than 50,000 distinct CDR3 sequences, 62% seen once. The length of the CDR3 is 15 residues. V lost 6 bases to trimming and J lost 9 bases; unmatched junction nucleotides: 12. Germline values: CDR1 MNHEY, CDR2 SVGEGT. In its sample, this clonotype was seen many times. Its antigen is still unknown. This chain joins TRBV6-2 or TRBV6-3 and TRBJ2-1; TRBD2 matches 9 bases. This receptor was obtained from a human donor in good health. Sequencing input: cultured non-Tr1 T cells, either the whole culture or a sorted T cell fraction (not recorded which). CDR3 residues: CASRLAGLRRVEQFF. The CDR3 DNA is TGTGCCAGCAGACTAGCGGGTCTCCGACGGGTTGAGCAGTTCTTC.